The entry below describes one T cell receptor (beta chain). The sample is drawn from a study of blood T cell repertoires in COVID-19. About the study: T cells, B-cell-depleted T cells, or PBMCs supplied cDNA or gDNA.

TCRdb's table, derived via immunoSEQ multiplex PCR, lists solely in-frame clones and lacks some. Altogether about 180,000 clones are present, around 82% being singletons, with the ten largest covering 6.9%. Between the trimmed V and J ends, which lost 0 bases and 3 bases, there was a span of 12 bases. Germline CDR1 is MNHEY and CDR2 is SVGAGI. This CDR3 comprises 15 residues. The source is a man older than 75 with COVID-19, enrolled during active disease. What was sequenced was peripheral blood. The chain combines TRBV6-5 with TRBJ2-7; a possible D gene is TRBD2 (6 bases). The CDR3 protein is CASSYSGGGDYEQYF. CDR3 sequence (DNA): TGTGCCAGCAGTTACTCGGGGGGTGGAGACTACGAGCAGTACTTC.